Reported below is one T cell receptor beta chain. The protocol was immunoSEQ multiplex PCR, while the TCRdb copy is restricted to in-frame clones and leaves out a portion. The sample comprises around 49,000 clones, 89% of which are singletons, and roughly 2% rests with the top ten. The sample belongs to a study of blood T cell repertoires in COVID-19. The CDR3 spans 11 residues. Looked up from germline, CDR1 is SGHDT and CDR2 is YYEEEE. Trimming removed 2 bases from V and 3 bases from J, with 3 bases in between. The chain couples TRBV5-6 to TRBJ2-7; D is ambiguous. What was sequenced was peripheral blood. This TCR was sampled from a human donor in a cohort sampled during active COVID-19. CDR3 coding DNA: TGTGCCAGCAGCTTATACTACGAGCAGTACTTC. Protein sequence: CASSLYYEQYF.